The 18 T cell receptor beta chains presented below share a single source sample, sequenced in a study of cytomegalovirus exposure and HLA in healthy donors. The PCR ran on 60 Vbeta and 13 Jbeta primers. TCRdb's copy holds only in-frame clones and misses some; the assay was immunoSEQ multiplex PCR. This table holds some 130,000 clones, 75% to 85% found once. Sequences were obtained from PBMCs. The receptors shown here come from a male donor in good health and CMV-seropositive.

The chain carries TRBV4-2 and TRBJ1-1; the match to TRBD1 covers 8 bases. V was pared by 1 base and J by 9 bases, with 7 bases of the junction left unmatched. Germline V CDR1 and CDR2: LGHNA, YNFKEQ. This CDR3 contains 14 residues. CDR3 protein: CASSQVGQGAKAFF. As DNA, the CDR3 is TGTGCCAGCAGCCAAGTTGGGCAGGGGGCGAAAGCTTTCTTT.

The chain employs TRBV18 and TRBJ2-2; unclear D gene. V was cut by 2 bases and J by 0 bases, with 4 bases left in between. Germline assignment: CDR1 KGHSH and CDR2 LQKENI. The CDR3 covers 14 residues. CDR3 residues: CASSPIANTGELFF. The CDR3 DNA is TGTGCCAGCTCACCAATCGCGAACACCGGGGAGCTGTTTTTT. Full variable domain (outside the CDR3, taken from reference TRBV18 and TRBJ2-2): NAGVMQNPRHLVRRRGQEARLRCSPMKGHSHVYWYRQLPEEGLKFMVYLQKENIIDESGMPKERFSAEFPKEGPSILRIQQVVRGDSAAYFCASSPIANTGELFFGEGSRLTVL.

The chain is built from TRBV27 and TRBJ2-5; 7 nucleotides align to TRBD2. Germline loops: CDR1 MNHEY, CDR2 SMNVEV (reference sequence). The CDR3 length is 15 residues. Unmatched junction bases numbered 11, after V lost 5 bases and J lost 5 bases. Here the CDR3 reads CASSPEREGWETQYF. The CDR3 DNA follows: TGTGCCAGCAGTCCCGAGCGGGAAGGGTGGGAGACCCAGTACTTC.

This clone was seen a handful of times. V gene TRBV11-2 combines with J gene TRBJ1-2; D is unclear. The CDR3 contains 12 residues. Germline lookup yields CDR1 SGHAT and CDR2 FQNNGV. Trimming stripped 0 bases from V and 6 bases from J, with 5 bases between. The CDR3 spells CASSLESNGYTF. As DNA, the CDR3 is TGTGCCAGCAGCTTAGAGTCAAATGGCTACACCTTC.

The chain combines TRBV19 with TRBJ1-1; D is possibly TRBD1 (5 bases). The CDR3 runs to 14 residues. The germline V gene encodes CDR1 LNHDA and CDR2 SQIVND (reference sequence). Trimming took 5 bases from V and 5 from J, leaving 15 bases between them. The CDR3 is CASSLRGGGTEAFF. CDR3 nucleotide sequence: TGTGCCAGTAGTCTCCGGGGCGGGGGGACTGAAGCTTTCTTT.

The V and J genes are TRBV23-1 and TRBJ2-5, with TRBD1 as a possible D gene (5 bases). TRBV23-1 qualifies as an ORF whose function is uncertain. V lost 0 bases and J lost 2, with 7 bases in between. The CDR3 contains 14 residues. CDR3 loop: CASSQSDSQETQYF. CDR3 coding DNA: TGCGCCAGCAGTCAATCCGACAGTCAAGAGACCCAGTACTTC.

The CDR3 spells CASSDWTGGGYEQYF. For the CDR3, the DNA is TGTGCCAGCAGCGATTGGACAGGGGGGGGCTACGAGCAGTACTTC. The chain is built from TRBV5-6 and TRBJ2-7; TRBD1 matches at 10 bases. CDR1 and CDR2 from the germline V gene are SGHDT and YYEEEE. The V gene end was trimmed by 4 bases and the J gene end by 3 bases; junction bases not matched to a gene: 7. The CDR3 has 15 amino acids. Drawing the rest from reference TRBV5-6 and TRBJ2-7, the complete variable domain is DAGVTQSPTHLIKTRGQQVTLRCSPKSGHDTVSWYQQALGQGPQFIFQYYEEEERQRGNFPDRFSGHQFPNYSSELNVNALLLGDSALYLCASSDWTGGGYEQYFGPGTRLTVT.

This sequence joins TRBV5-8 and TRBJ2-7, with 12 bases fitting TRBD1. This CDR3 is built from 15 residues. The ends lost 4 bases at V and 5 bases at J; junction bases unmatched: 7. Looked up from germline, CDR1 is SGHTS and CDR2 is YDEGEE. The CDR3: CASSQLGQGADEQYF. CDR3 DNA: TGTGCCAGCAGCCAGCTGGGACAGGGGGCCGACGAGCAGTACTTC.

The V call is TRBV7-8, the J call TRBJ2-3; 14 nucleotides agree with TRBD2. V shed 4 bases and J 11 bases; nucleotides not matched to a gene: 14. The CDR3 contains 17 residues. Germline V gene sequence: CDR1 SGHVS, CDR2 FQNEAQ. DNA for the CDR3: TGTGCCAGCAGCTACGGACTAGCGGGAGGCCGGCCCCGTGGGCAGTATTTT. Encoded protein: CASSYGLAGGRPRGQYF.

The chain links TRBV7-9 to TRBJ2-5; 10 nucleotides align to TRBD2. CDR1 is SEHNR and CDR2 is FQNEAQ in the germline V gene (reference sequence). Trimming cost V 8 bases and J 5 bases; bases outside gene matches: 5. The CDR3 runs to 13 residues. DNA for the CDR3: TGTGCCAGCTCAGCGGGAGGGCCGGAGACCCAGTACTTC. The encoded protein is CASSAGGPETQYF.

The V and J genes are TRBV7-2 and TRBJ2-3, with D uncertain. Per germline, CDR1 SGHTA and CDR2 FQGNSA. The CDR3 contains 14 residues. V dropped 1 base and J dropped 6 bases, with 11 bases sitting between them. CDR3 in DNA: TGTGCCAGCAGCTTAGTCCCCGAGGCGGATACGCAGTATTTT. Its translation is CASSLVPEADTQYF.

This chain uses TRBV6-4 with TRBJ2-2; 9 nucleotides agree with TRBD2. The CDR3 loop spans 16 amino acids. V was pared by 6 bases and J by 4 bases, with 9 bases of the junction left unmatched. The germline V gene encodes CDR1 MRHNA and CDR2 SNTAGT. CDR3 bases: TGTGCCAGCAGGGTCACCGGGACTAGCAGCACCGGGGAGCTGTTTTTT. Translation: CASRVTGTSSTGELFF.

CDR3: CASSVVGTQLKPGELFF. DNA of the CDR3: TGTGCCAGCAGCGTAGTGGGGACTCAACTAAAGCCCGGGGAGCTGTTTTTT. The chain employs TRBV9 and TRBJ2-2, with D perhaps TRBD2 (6 bases). Germline CDR1 is SGDLS and CDR2 is YYNGEE. This CDR3 is built from 17 residues. V lost 0 bases to trimming and J lost 6 bases, with 18 bases between them.

The chain recombines TRBV15 with TRBJ2-7; maybe TRBD1 (5 bases). Germline V gene data show CDR1 as LNHNV and CDR2 as YYDKDF (reference sequence). V was trimmed by 5 bases and J by 7 bases, leaving 15 bases between them. The CDR3 contains 13 residues. The CDR3 sequence is CATSFLQGGEQYF. The CDR3, as DNA: TGTGCCACCAGCTTCCTCCAGGGTGGAGAGCAGTACTTC.

This rearrangement joins TRBV20-1 to TRBJ1-2, with no clear D. CDR1 is DFQATT, CDR2 SNEGSKA, per germline (reference sequence). CDR3 length: 9 residues. V lost 5 bases to trimming and J lost 8 bases, with 6 bases between them. The CDR3 loop is CSAAGGYTF. DNA for the CDR3: TGCAGTGCTGCGGGAGGCTACACCTTC.

The chain recombines TRBV7-9 with TRBJ1-1; D possibly corresponds to TRBD1 (5 bases). CDR3 length: 16 residues. The V and J ends lost 5 bases and 3 bases respectively, with 19 bases between them. Germline CDR1 reads SEHNR; CDR2 reads FQNEAQ (reference sequence). This CDR3 reads CASSPRGGNMDTEAFF. CDR3 nucleotide sequence: TGTGCCAGCAGCCCGCGGGGGGGGAATATGGACACTGAAGCTTTCTTT.

This clone was seen only a few times. The V call is TRBV9, the J call TRBJ2-1; 9 bases map to TRBD2. CDR3 length: 16 residues. The trim removed 0 bases at V and 2 bases at J, leaving 3 bases unmatched. CDR1 and CDR2 (germline): SGDLS, YYNGEE. The CDR3 nucleotides are TGTGCCAGCAGCGTAGAACTAGCGGGCCCCTACAATGAGCAGTTCTTC. Its protein is CASSVELAGPYNEQFF.

This sequence joins TRBV7-2 and TRBJ2-1, with 10 bases matching TRBD1. In germline, CDR1 is SGHTA, CDR2 FQGNSA. The CDR3 runs 14 residues. The junction had 3 bases not matched to a gene; V was cut back by 4 bases and J by 6 bases. The CDR3 is CASSSRTGGNEQFF. In DNA form, the CDR3 reads TGTGCCAGCAGCTCACGGACAGGGGGCAATGAGCAGTTCTTC.